Described below is a single T cell receptor beta chain sequence and its context. Its antigen is unknown. V lost 0 bases and J lost 8, with 10 bases in between. The CDR3 totals 13 residues. Germline CDR1 reads LGHNA; CDR2 reads YSLEER. Autologous stem cell transplantation was followed by relapse in every patient, and brentuximab vedotin exposure varied. Here immunoSEQ multiplex PCR was the method, and the copy in TCRdb shows in-frame clones only, minus some. The sample includes around 14,000 clones, about 83% of them seen just once. The source of the sample is a study of PD-1 blockade in classical Hodgkin lymphoma. Study results and caveats: Newly diagnosed patients and complete responders had comparable diversity at baseline.

The sequenced sample was peripheral blood mononuclear cells (PBMCs), obtained before the second cycle of nivolumab. V gene TRBV4-3 combines with J gene TRBJ1-2; D ambiguous. This clonotype was obtained from a human donor with classical Hodgkin lymphoma. The CDR3 DNA follows: TGCGCCAGCAGCCAAGATTTTACGTTAGGCTACACCTTC. It specifies CASSQDFTLGYTF.